The rows below give T cell receptor beta chains drawn from one sample of a study of beta chain features in type 1 diabetes. Some clones are missing from TCRdb's copy, which holds only in-frame ones; the method was immunoSEQ multiplex PCR. The sample holds over 200,000 clones, approximately 11% seen once. Sequenced material: naive CD4+ T cells from blood. The receptors originated from a young man with type 1 diabetes. Each CDR3 is given with its conserved first and last residue. Each record gives: J gene, D gene, V gene, clone size, CDR3 protein, CDR3 DNA. D genes are given only for firm matches. Expanded clones are given a class, and other clones once, few, many or no size at all.

j_call: TRBJ2-3
d_call: -
v_call: TRBV9
clone_size: few
cdr3_aa: CASSLRQGTDTQYF
cdr3_nt: TGTGCCAGCAGCCTCCGACAGGGCACAGATACGCAGTATTTT

j_call: TRBJ2-2
d_call: TRBD1
v_call: TRBV15
clone_size: -
cdr3_aa: CATSHRGPTTGELFF
cdr3_nt: TGTGCCACCAGCCACAGGGGGCCGACCACCGGGGAGCTGTTTTTT

j_call: TRBJ2-2
d_call: TRBD1
v_call: TRBV2
clone_size: few
cdr3_aa: CASRPGQGYTGELFF
cdr3_nt: TGTGCCAGCAGGCCGGGACAGGGGTACACCGGGGAGCTGTTTTTT

j_call: TRBJ1-4
d_call: TRBD1
v_call: TRBV15
clone_size: -
cdr3_aa: CATSIRTGLEKLFF
cdr3_nt: TGTGCCACCAGCATAAGGACAGGGCTCGAAAAACTGTTTTTT

j_call: TRBJ1-5
d_call: -
v_call: TRBV6-6
clone_size: -
cdr3_aa: CASSLPLGAQGQPQHF
cdr3_nt: TGTGCCAGCAGCCTCCCCTTGGGGGCCCAGGGTCAGCCCCAGCATTTT

j_call: TRBJ2-5
d_call: TRBD2
v_call: TRBV27
clone_size: few
cdr3_aa: CASRAGEETQYF
cdr3_nt: TGTGCCAGCCGAGCGGGGGAAGAGACCCAGTACTTC

j_call: TRBJ2-2
d_call: -
v_call: TRBV6-6
clone_size: -
cdr3_aa: CASSGAKRYTGELFF
cdr3_nt: TGTGCCAGCAGTGGGGCAAAGCGATACACCGGGGAGCTGTTTTTT

j_call: TRBJ2-5
d_call: -
v_call: TRBV30
clone_size: few
cdr3_aa: CAWSVLRETQYF
cdr3_nt: TGTGCCTGGAGTGTACTCCGGGAGACCCAGTACTTC

j_call: TRBJ2-5
d_call: TRBD2
v_call: TRBV10-3
clone_size: -
cdr3_aa: CAISEEGLPTQYF
cdr3_nt: TGTGCCATCAGTGAGGAGGGACTACCGACCCAGTACTTC

j_call: TRBJ1-1
d_call: -
v_call: TRBV7-2
clone_size: -
cdr3_aa: CASSRGRTEAFF
cdr3_nt: TGTGCCAGCAGCCGGGGTAGGACTGAAGCTTTCTTT

j_call: TRBJ2-1
d_call: TRBD1
v_call: TRBV11-2
clone_size: -
cdr3_aa: CASSLRDREYNEQFF
cdr3_nt: TGTGCCAGCAGCTTACGTGACAGGGAGTACAATGAGCAGTTCTTC

j_call: TRBJ2-1
d_call: TRBD2
v_call: TRBV4-2
clone_size: -
cdr3_aa: CASSLPPSGGWDEQFF
cdr3_nt: TGTGCCAGCAGCCTCCCCCCTAGCGGGGGATGGGATGAGCAGTTCTTC

j_call: TRBJ1-2
d_call: -
v_call: TRBV4-1
clone_size: -
cdr3_aa: CASSQVLRVFYGYTF
cdr3_nt: TGCGCCAGCAGCCAAGTTCTCAGGGTCTTCTATGGCTACACCTTC

j_call: TRBJ2-7
d_call: TRBD1
v_call: TRBV28
clone_size: few
cdr3_aa: CASSPGQGRTYEQYF
cdr3_nt: TGTGCCAGCAGTCCCGGACAGGGTAGAACCTACGAGCAGTACTTC

j_call: TRBJ2-3
d_call: -
v_call: TRBV7-3
clone_size: few
cdr3_aa: CASARLVGDTQYF
cdr3_nt: TGTGCCAGCGCCCGACTAGTTGGAGATACGCAGTATTTT

j_call: TRBJ1-5
d_call: -
v_call: TRBV2
clone_size: -
cdr3_aa: CASSESARDQPQHF
cdr3_nt: TGTGCCAGCAGTGAATCTGCCAGGGATCAGCCCCAGCATTTT

j_call: TRBJ2-3
d_call: -
v_call: TRBV5-1
clone_size: few
cdr3_aa: CASSLERGTQYF
cdr3_nt: TGCGCCAGCAGCTTGGAACGGGGAACGCAGTATTTT

j_call: TRBJ1-4
d_call: -
v_call: TRBV2
clone_size: -
cdr3_aa: CASSEDGGIEKLFF
cdr3_nt: TGTGCCAGCAGCGAGGACGGAGGGATTGAAAAACTGTTTTTT

j_call: TRBJ1-6
d_call: TRBD1
v_call: TRBV2
clone_size: few
cdr3_aa: CASKDRANPPLHF
cdr3_nt: TGTGCCAGCAAGGACAGGGCGAATCCACCCCTCCACTTT

j_call: TRBJ2-7
d_call: TRBD1
v_call: TRBV6-6
clone_size: -
cdr3_aa: CASSSDRVGEQYF
cdr3_nt: TGTGCCAGCAGTTCGGACAGGGTAGGCGAGCAGTACTTC

j_call: TRBJ1-1
d_call: -
v_call: TRBV9
clone_size: few
cdr3_aa: CASSGWDTPNTEAFF
cdr3_nt: TGTGCCAGCAGCGGATGGGACACCCCCAACACTGAAGCTTTCTTT

j_call: TRBJ2-5
d_call: -
v_call: TRBV5-1
clone_size: few
cdr3_aa: CASSLGSGMETQYF
cdr3_nt: TGCGCCAGCAGCTTGGGTAGCGGAATGGAGACCCAGTACTTC

j_call: TRBJ2-7
d_call: -
v_call: TRBV7-8
clone_size: few
cdr3_aa: CASSLAGSYEQYF
cdr3_nt: TGTGCCAGCAGCTTGGCGGGTTCCTACGAGCAGTACTTC

j_call: TRBJ2-2
d_call: TRBD2
v_call: TRBV7-9
clone_size: -
cdr3_aa: CASRLAGTTGELFF
cdr3_nt: TGTGCCAGCAGGCTAGCGGGGACCACCGGGGAGCTGTTTTTT

j_call: TRBJ1-2
d_call: -
v_call: TRBV5-1
clone_size: -
cdr3_aa: CASSSDRPAGYTF
cdr3_nt: TGCGCCAGCAGCTCGGACAGACCGGCTGGCTACACCTTC

j_call: TRBJ1-6
d_call: TRBD1
v_call: TRBV5-1
clone_size: -
cdr3_aa: CASRFGGGLVTPLHF
cdr3_nt: TGCGCCAGCAGGTTCGGAGGGGGCTTGGTGACACCCCTCCACTTT

j_call: TRBJ1-2
d_call: -
v_call: TRBV11-2
clone_size: few
cdr3_aa: CASSASRTLGGGYTF
cdr3_nt: TGTGCCAGCAGCGCCTCCAGGACACTCGGGGGTGGCTACACCTTC

j_call: TRBJ2-5
d_call: -
v_call: TRBV1
clone_size: few
cdr3_aa: CTSSQDPGQAETQYF
cdr3_nt: TGCACCAGCAGCCAAGATCCAGGGCAGGCGGAGACCCAGTACTTC

j_call: TRBJ2-7
d_call: -
v_call: TRBV5-1
clone_size: few
cdr3_aa: CASSVGGDLYEQYF
cdr3_nt: TGCGCCAGCAGCGTTGGAGGAGACTTATACGAGCAGTACTTC

j_call: TRBJ2-7
d_call: -
v_call: TRBV30
clone_size: -
cdr3_aa: CASSDSSYEQYF
cdr3_nt: TGTGCCTCGTCGGACAGCTCCTACGAGCAGTACTTC

j_call: TRBJ1-2
d_call: -
v_call: TRBV13
clone_size: -
cdr3_aa: CASRKEGFSGYTF
cdr3_nt: TGTGCCAGCAGGAAGGAGGGGTTTAGTGGCTACACCTTC

j_call: TRBJ2-7
d_call: -
v_call: TRBV5-6
clone_size: few
cdr3_aa: CASSLGQTRHEQYF
cdr3_nt: TGTGCCAGCAGCTTGGGACAGACGCGACACGAGCAGTACTTC

j_call: TRBJ2-2
d_call: -
v_call: TRBV10-3
clone_size: few
cdr3_aa: CAIGSARVNTGELFF
cdr3_nt: TGTGCCATCGGATCAGCGAGGGTAAACACCGGGGAGCTGTTTTTT

j_call: TRBJ1-5
d_call: -
v_call: TRBV4-1
clone_size: -
cdr3_aa: CASSQEVGAARQPQHF
cdr3_nt: TGCGCCAGCAGCCAAGAAGTGGGGGCCGCACGTCAGCCCCAGCATTTT

j_call: TRBJ1-2
d_call: TRBD1
v_call: TRBV7-9
clone_size: -
cdr3_aa: CASSLPSTGEGYGYTF
cdr3_nt: TGTGCCAGCAGCTTACCATCGACAGGGGAAGGCTATGGCTACACCTTC

j_call: TRBJ2-1
d_call: TRBD2
v_call: TRBV25-1
clone_size: -
cdr3_aa: CASSSQGGLEQFF
cdr3_nt: TGTGCCAGCAGTTCTCAGGGAGGGCTTGAGCAGTTCTTC

j_call: TRBJ2-6
d_call: -
v_call: TRBV18
clone_size: -
cdr3_aa: CASSPRTVNSGANVLTF
cdr3_nt: TGTGCCAGCTCACCTCGGACAGTCAACTCTGGGGCCAACGTCCTGACTTTC

j_call: TRBJ1-2
d_call: -
v_call: TRBV7-2
clone_size: -
cdr3_aa: CASSSIQGLRYGYTF
cdr3_nt: TGTGCCAGCAGCTCAATTCAGGGGCTACGCTATGGCTACACCTTC

j_call: TRBJ1-2
d_call: -
v_call: TRBV7-3
clone_size: -
cdr3_aa: CASSLVPGYGYTF
cdr3_nt: TGTGCCAGCAGCTTAGTTCCGGGCTATGGCTACACCTTC

j_call: TRBJ1-2
d_call: TRBD1
v_call: TRBV5-1
clone_size: few
cdr3_aa: CASRTQTGAAYGYTF
cdr3_nt: TGCGCCAGCAGAACCCAGACAGGGGCGGCCTATGGCTACACCTTC

j_call: TRBJ2-2
d_call: -
v_call: TRBV6-5
clone_size: few
cdr3_aa: CASSYSWTPNTGELFF
cdr3_nt: TGTGCCAGCAGTTACTCGTGGACACCGAACACCGGGGAGCTGTTTTTT

j_call: TRBJ1-5
d_call: -
v_call: TRBV7-6
clone_size: few
cdr3_aa: CASSPFVGSNQPQHF
cdr3_nt: TGTGCCAGCAGCCCCTTTGTGGGCAGCAATCAGCCCCAGCATTTT

j_call: TRBJ1-1
d_call: -
v_call: TRBV4-1
clone_size: -
cdr3_aa: CASSQEIAGVSEAFF
cdr3_nt: TGCGCCAGCAGCCAAGAAATTGCCGGGGTGAGTGAAGCTTTCTTT

j_call: TRBJ1-6
d_call: -
v_call: TRBV5-1
clone_size: few
cdr3_aa: CASSNGGGNSPLHF
cdr3_nt: TGCGCCAGCAGCAACGGCGGAGGAAATTCACCCCTCCACTTT

j_call: TRBJ2-7
d_call: TRBD1
v_call: TRBV18
clone_size: -
cdr3_aa: CASSPSTGAYEQYF
cdr3_nt: TGTGCCAGCTCACCTTCGACAGGGGCCTACGAGCAGTACTTC

j_call: TRBJ2-1
d_call: -
v_call: TRBV25-1
clone_size: -
cdr3_aa: CASNPGSPYNEQFF
cdr3_nt: TGTGCCAGCAACCCGGGGTCGCCATACAATGAGCAGTTCTTC

j_call: TRBJ1-3
d_call: -
v_call: TRBV5-6
clone_size: few
cdr3_aa: CASSLPSGTLSGNTIYF
cdr3_nt: TGTGCCAGCAGCTTGCCGTCCGGGACACTATCTGGAAACACCATATATTTT

j_call: TRBJ1-4
d_call: TRBD1
v_call: TRBV5-1
clone_size: few
cdr3_aa: CASSTGQGSGKLFF
cdr3_nt: TGCGCCAGCAGCACGGGACAGGGGTCGGGAAAACTGTTTTTT

j_call: TRBJ2-6
d_call: -
v_call: TRBV4-2
clone_size: few
cdr3_aa: CASSQDLARSGSGANVLTF
cdr3_nt: TGTGCCAGCAGCCAAGATTTGGCCCGGAGTGGCTCTGGGGCCAACGTCCTGACTTTC

j_call: TRBJ2-2
d_call: -
v_call: TRBV5-1
clone_size: -
cdr3_aa: CASSLPGLLNTGELFF
cdr3_nt: TGCGCCAGCAGCTTACCGGGACTCTTGAACACCGGGGAGCTGTTTTTT

j_call: TRBJ2-7
d_call: -
v_call: TRBV5-1
clone_size: -
cdr3_aa: CASSLGGAEQYF
cdr3_nt: TGCGCCAGCAGCTTAGGGGGAGCCGAGCAGTACTTC

j_call: TRBJ2-3
d_call: -
v_call: TRBV12-5
clone_size: few
cdr3_aa: CASALAYTDTQYF
cdr3_nt: TGTGCTAGTGCCCTAGCCTACACAGATACGCAGTATTTT

j_call: TRBJ1-5
d_call: -
v_call: TRBV5-6
clone_size: -
cdr3_aa: CASSLRGAGRGPQHF
cdr3_nt: TGTGCCAGCAGCTTACGGGGGGCGGGCCGGGGACCCCAGCATTTT